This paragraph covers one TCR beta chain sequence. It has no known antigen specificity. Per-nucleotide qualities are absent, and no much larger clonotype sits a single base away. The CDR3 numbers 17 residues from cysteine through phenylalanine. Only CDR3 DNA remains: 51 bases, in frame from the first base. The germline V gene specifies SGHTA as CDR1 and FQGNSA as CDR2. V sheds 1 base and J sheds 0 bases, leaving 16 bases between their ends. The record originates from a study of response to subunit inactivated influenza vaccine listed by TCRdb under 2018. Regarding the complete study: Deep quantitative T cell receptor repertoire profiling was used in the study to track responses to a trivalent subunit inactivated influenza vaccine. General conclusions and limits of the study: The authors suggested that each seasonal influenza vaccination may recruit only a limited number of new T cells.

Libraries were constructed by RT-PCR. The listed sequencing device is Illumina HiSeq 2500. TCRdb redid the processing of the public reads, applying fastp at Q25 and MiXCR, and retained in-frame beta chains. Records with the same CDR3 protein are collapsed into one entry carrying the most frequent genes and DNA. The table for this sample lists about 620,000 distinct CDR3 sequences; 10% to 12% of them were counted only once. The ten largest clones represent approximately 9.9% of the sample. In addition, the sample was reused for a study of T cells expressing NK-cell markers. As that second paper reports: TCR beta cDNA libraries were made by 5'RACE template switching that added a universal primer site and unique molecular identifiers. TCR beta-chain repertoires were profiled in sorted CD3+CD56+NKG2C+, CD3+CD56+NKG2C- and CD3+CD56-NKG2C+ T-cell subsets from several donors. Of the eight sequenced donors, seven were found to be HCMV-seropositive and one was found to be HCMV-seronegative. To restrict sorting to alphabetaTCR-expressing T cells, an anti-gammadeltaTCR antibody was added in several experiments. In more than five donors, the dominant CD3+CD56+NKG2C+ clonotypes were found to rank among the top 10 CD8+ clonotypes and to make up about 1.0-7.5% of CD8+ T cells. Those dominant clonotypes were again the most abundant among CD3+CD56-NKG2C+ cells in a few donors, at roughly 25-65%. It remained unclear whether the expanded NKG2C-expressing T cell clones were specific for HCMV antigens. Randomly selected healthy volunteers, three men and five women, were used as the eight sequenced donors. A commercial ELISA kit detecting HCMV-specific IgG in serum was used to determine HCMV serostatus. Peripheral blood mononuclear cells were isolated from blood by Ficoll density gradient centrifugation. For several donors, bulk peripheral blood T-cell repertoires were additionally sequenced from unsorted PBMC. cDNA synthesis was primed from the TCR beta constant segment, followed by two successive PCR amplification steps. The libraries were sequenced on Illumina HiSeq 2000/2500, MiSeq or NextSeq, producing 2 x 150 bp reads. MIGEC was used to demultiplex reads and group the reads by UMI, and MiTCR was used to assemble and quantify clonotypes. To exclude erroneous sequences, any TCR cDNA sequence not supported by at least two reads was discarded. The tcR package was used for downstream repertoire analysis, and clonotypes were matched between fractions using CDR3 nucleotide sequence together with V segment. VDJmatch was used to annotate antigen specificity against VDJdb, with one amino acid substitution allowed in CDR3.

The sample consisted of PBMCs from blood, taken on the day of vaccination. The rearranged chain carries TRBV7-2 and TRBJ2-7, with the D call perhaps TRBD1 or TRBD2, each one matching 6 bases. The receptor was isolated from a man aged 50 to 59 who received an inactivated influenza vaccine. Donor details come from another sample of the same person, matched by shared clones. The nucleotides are TGTGCCAGCAGCTTAGGGGGGGCAGGACTCAGCTCCTACGAGCAGTACTTC. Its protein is CASSLGGAGLSSYEQYF.